This TCR beta chain was captured in a study of T cells in Graves' hyperthyroidism and ophthalmopathy. Any patient presenting with uncontrolled infection, other autoimmune disease, pregnancy or lactation was left out. Clinical symptoms, serum thyroxine, TRAb, thyroid ultrasound and orbital computed tomography informed diagnoses. It was RNA transcripts that yielded the amplified TCR beta CDR3 regions. First-round RT-PCR targeting the TCR CDR3 was performed with the HTBI primer set. TCRdb recomputed calls from the multiplex PCR reads with MiXCR, one row per CDR3 protein. The data hold roughly 720,000 distinct CDR3 sequences, with around 16% observed a single time. V was pared by 1 base and J by 9 bases, with 4 bases of the junction left unmatched. The CDR3 spans 15 residues. The germline gives CDR1 LGHDT, CDR2 YNNKEL (reference sequence). General study results and limits: Researchers report that a 13 V-J model separated ophthalmopathy from stable hyperthyroidism. The model forecast ophthalmopathy, anticipating it by a median roughly 6 months before onset.

This clonotype showed up many times. Its antigen is not identified. Sequenced input: blood. The V and J genes are TRBV3-1 and TRBJ2-1; TRBD2 agrees at 12 bases. The clonotype originates from a man in his fifties or sixties with Graves' hyperthyroidism. As DNA, the CDR3 is TGTGCCAGCAGCCAAGCCCGACTAGCGGGAGTTGAGCAGTTCTTC. Translated, it gives CASSQARLAGVEQFF.